Below are 17 T cell receptor beta chains sequenced from a single sample in a study of blood T cell repertoires in COVID-19 (TCRdb year 2020). The library was obtained by the immunoSEQ multiplex PCR assay. Sourced from immuneACCESS, this table was stored by TCRdb with only in-frame sequences that have V and J called. A share of the clones is absent; for the studies checked, an unresolved V gene accounts for under half, and the remainder has no known explanation. The sample records about 150,000 clones, about 80% of which are singletons. Together, the top ten hold under 20% of the sample. Sequenced: PBMCs or T cells enriched from blood (not recorded which). These receptors all stem from a woman between 70 and 85 years old in a cohort exposed to, infected with or recovered from COVID-19 (not recorded which).

V gene TRBV27 combines with J gene TRBJ2-5; 9 positions match TRBD2. V was clipped by 3 bases and J by 0 bases; unmatched bases: 2. The CDR3 totals 15 residues. The germline V gene encodes CDR1 MNHEY and CDR2 SMNVEV (reference sequence). The chain's CDR3 is CASSLAGGYQETQYF. Here the CDR3 DNA reads TGTGCCAGCAGTTTGGCGGGAGGGTACCAAGAGACCCAGTACTTC.

The CDR3 sequence is CASSYEGALPGNTIYF. The CDR3 DNA reads as TGTGCCAGCAGTTACGAGGGGGCGCTCCCTGGAAACACCATATATTTT. The J gene is TRBJ1-3, the V gene TRBV6-5; 7 bases agree with TRBD1. Germline trimming cut 2 bases from V and 2 bases from J; bases unmatched to any gene: 6. Germline loops: CDR1 MNHEY, CDR2 SVGAGI. The CDR3 has 16 residues.

This clone was detected once. The chain carries TRBV5-4 and TRBJ2-2; TRBD1 matches 7 bases. The CDR3 runs to 15 residues. With 4 bases clipped from V and 4 bases from J, the junction kept 7 bases outside the gene matches. Germline CDR1 SGHNT, CDR2 YYREEE (reference sequence). The CDR3 DNA sequence: TGTGCCAGCAGCAAGGGGACAGATGGCACCGGGGAGCTGTTTTTT. Its protein is CASSKGTDGTGELFF.

This clone showed up just once. The chain is built from TRBV9 and TRBJ2-2; a weak D match, TRBD2 (5 bases). The CDR3 loop spans 17 amino acids. Germline assignment: CDR1 SGDLS and CDR2 YYNGEE. The V end lost 4 bases, the J end lost 6 bases, and 22 bases lay between the germline ends. CDR3 in DNA: TGTGCCAGCAGCCCAGTCTGGGCGGGTGGTAATGCCGGGGAGCTGTTTTTT. This encodes CASSPVWAGGNAGELFF.

This clone was seen only a few times. This chain links TRBV18 with TRBJ2-7; D might be TRBD1 (6 bases). Germline assignment: CDR1 KGHSH and CDR2 LQKENI. This CDR3 is 14 amino acids long. Trimming took 3 bases from V and 0 from J, leaving 9 bases between them. Here the CDR3 DNA reads TGTGCCAGCTCACCGGACAGAAACTCCTACGAGCAGTACTTC. It encodes CASSPDRNSYEQYF. The full variable domain, rest sourced from reference TRBV18 and TRBJ2-7, is NAGVMQNPRHLVRRRGQEARLRCSPMKGHSHVYWYRQLPEEGLKFMVYLQKENIIDESGMPKERFSAEFPKEGPSILRIQQVVRGDSAAYFCASSPDRNSYEQYFGPGTRLTVT.

The chain couples TRBV28 to TRBJ1-5; 7 positions agree with TRBD1. V dropped 6 bases and J dropped 4; count of bases not matched to a gene: 9. CDR3 length: 15 amino acids. Germline CDR1 and CDR2: MDHEN and SYDVKM. CDR3 DNA sequence: TGTGCCAGCAGCCCGAGTCACAGGGGAAATCAGCCCCAGCATTTT. Translated: CASSPSHRGNQPQHF.

The rearrangement joins TRBV27 to TRBJ2-7; TRBD1 matches at 11 bases. V was clipped by 8 bases and J by 5 bases; unmatched bases: 5. CDR1 and CDR2 from the germline V gene are MNHEY and SMNVEV (reference sequence). This CDR3 has 13 amino acids. The CDR3 sequence: CASRRTGGHEQYF. The CDR3 region has the DNA TGTGCCAGCCGGAGGACAGGGGGCCACGAGCAGTACTTC.

V gene TRBV19 combines with J gene TRBJ2-1, with 7 bases identical to TRBD1. CDR1 is LNHDA and CDR2 is SQIVND in the germline V gene (reference sequence). This CDR3 is 13 amino acids long. With 5 bases clipped from V and 5 bases from J, the junction kept 3 bases outside the gene matches. The CDR3 nucleotides are TGTGCCAGTAGTTCGACAGGGCACAATGAGCAGTTCTTC. Translation gives CASSSTGHNEQFF.

V is TRBV28 and J is TRBJ2-2; 7 bases align to TRBD1. CDR3 length: 17 amino acids. Trimming at V came to 7 bases and at J to 0 bases, leaving 11 bases not matched to a gene. Germline CDR1 is MDHEN and CDR2 is SYDVKM. CDR3 sequence (DNA): TGTGCCAGCACTCGAAAGGACAGGAACGCGAACACCGGGGAGCTGTTTTTT. It yields the protein CASTRKDRNANTGELFF.

This rearrangement joins TRBV27 to TRBJ1-2; 9 bases align to TRBD1. Per the germline V gene, CDR1 is MNHEY and CDR2 is SMNVEV (reference sequence). The junction had 17 bases not matched to a gene; V was cut back by 5 bases and J by 7 bases. The CDR3 covers 17 residues. CDR3 sequence reads: CASSPWSPGQGWGGYTF. CDR3 nucleotide sequence: TGTGCCAGCAGTCCATGGTCTCCGGGACAGGGCTGGGGTGGCTACACCTTC.

V is TRBV10-3 and J is TRBJ2-1; the match to TRBD2 covers 8 bases. In germline, CDR1 is ENHRY, CDR2 SYGVKD. The CDR3 extends over 15 amino acids. Trimming cost V 6 bases and J 0 bases; bases outside gene matches: 4. The CDR3 nucleotides read TGTGCCATCAGCCAAAGCGGGAGCTCCTACAATGAGCAGTTCTTC. It encodes CAISQSGSSYNEQFF.

The gene calls are TRBV9 and TRBJ2-1; D not certain. The CDR3 spans 17 residues. V was cut by 0 bases and J by 5 bases, with 18 bases left in between. Germline loops: CDR1 SGDLS, CDR2 YYNGEE. This CDR3 reads CASSVEEFGRGDNEQFF. Here the CDR3 DNA reads TGTGCCAGCAGCGTAGAGGAGTTTGGCCGCGGCGACAATGAGCAGTTCTTC.

The chain carries TRBV19 and TRBJ1-1; TRBD1 agrees at 8 bases. This CDR3 contains 16 residues. CDR1 and CDR2 from the germline V gene are LNHDA and SQIVND (reference sequence). The V gene end was trimmed by 6 bases and the J gene end by 2 bases; junction bases not matched to a gene: 11. CDR3 nucleotide sequence: TGTGCCAGTAGGCCAGGGGGCTCGACGGGCAACACTGAAGCTTTCTTT. It encodes CASRPGGSTGNTEAFF. Together with reference TRBV19 and TRBJ1-1, the CDR3 gives the full variable domain: DGGITQSPKYLFRKEGQNVTLSCEQNLNHDAMYWYRQDPGQGLRLIYYSQIVNDFQKGDIAEGYSVSREKKESFPLTVTSAQKNPTAFYLCASRPGGSTGNTEAFFGQGTRLTVV.

The gene calls are TRBV6-5 and TRBJ2-7; 10 bases line up with TRBD1. Per the germline V gene, CDR1 is MNHEY and CDR2 is SVGAGI. With 5 bases clipped from V and 0 bases from J, the junction kept 4 bases outside the gene matches. The CDR3 runs 15 residues. CDR3 nucleotides: TGTGCCAGCAGTACTAGGGACAGGGGCTCCTACGAGCAGTACTTC. This codes for CASSTRDRGSYEQYF.

The chain is built from TRBV2 and TRBJ1-6; a possible D gene is TRBD1 (5 bases). Trimming shortened V by 6 bases and J by 9 bases, and 9 bases separated the two germline ends. CDR3 length: 12 amino acids. The germline V gene has CDR1 SNHLY and CDR2 FYNNEI. CDR3 sequence (DNA): TGTGCCAGCAGCGGGGGAAGTTCACCCCTCCACTTT. It is translated as CASSGGSSPLHF.

This chain links TRBV7-8 with TRBJ1-5, with 11 bases matching TRBD1. Germline V lookup: CDR1 SGHVS, CDR2 FQNEAQ. The CDR3 consists of 17 residues. The V and J ends lost 5 bases and 2 bases, in that order; junction bases with no gene match: 8. CDR3 sequence reads: CASSPRGTGGRNQPQHF. CDR3 bases: TGTGCCAGCAGCCCCAGAGGGACAGGGGGACGCAATCAGCCCCAGCATTTT.

This clone appeared once. V usage is TRBV13 and J usage is TRBJ1-3; D uncertain. This CDR3 has 16 amino acids. Germline lookup yields CDR1 PRHDT and CDR2 FYEKMQ (reference sequence). Between the trimmed V and J ends, which lost 4 bases and 4 bases, there was a span of 17 bases. CDR3: CASSSSGITRGNTIYF. The CDR3 DNA sequence: TGTGCCAGCAGCTCCTCCGGCATTACCAGGGGAAACACCATATATTTT. Complete variable domain (other parts from reference TRBV13 and TRBJ1-3): AAGVIQSPRHLIKEKRETATLKCYPIPRHDTVYWYQQGPGQDPQFLISFYEKMQSDKGSIPDRFSAQQFSDYHSELNMSSLELGDSALYFCASSSSGITRGNTIYFGEGSWLTVV.